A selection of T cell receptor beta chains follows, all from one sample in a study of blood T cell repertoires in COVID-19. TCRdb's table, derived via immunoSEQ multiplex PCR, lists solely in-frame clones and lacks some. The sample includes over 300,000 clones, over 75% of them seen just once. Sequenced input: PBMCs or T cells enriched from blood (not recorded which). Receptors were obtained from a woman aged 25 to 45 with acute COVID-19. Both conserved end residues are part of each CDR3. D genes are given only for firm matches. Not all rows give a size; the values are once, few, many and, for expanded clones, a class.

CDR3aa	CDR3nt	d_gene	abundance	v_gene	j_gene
CASSLAPSGGANEQFF	TGTGCCAGCAGCTTAGCCCCTAGCGGGGGGGCTAACGAGCAGTTCTTC	TRBD2	NA	TRBV11-3	TRBJ2-1
CSASLMPVLGKNTEAFF	TGCAGTGCTAGTTTAATGCCGGTGCTCGGGAAGAACACTGAAGCTTTCTTT	NA	NA	TRBV20-1	TRBJ1-1
CASSLGGLAGGMGQYF	TGTGCCAGCAGCTTAGGCGGACTAGCGGGGGGGATGGGGCAGTATTTT	TRBD2	NA	TRBV7-8	TRBJ2-3
CASSQAWTGAVPEQFF	TGCGCCAGCAGCCAAGCTTGGACAGGGGCTGTCCCTGAGCAGTTCTTC	TRBD1	NA	TRBV4-1	TRBJ2-1
CASSLFLNTEAFF	TGTGCCAGCAGCTTGTTCTTGAACACTGAAGCTTTCTTT	NA	NA	TRBV11-3	TRBJ1-1
CASSDFPGQGGSYTF	TGTGCCAGCAGTGATTTCCCGGGACAGGGCGGTAGCTACACCTTC	TRBD1	once	TRBV2	TRBJ1-2
CASSQDRGGRQANTGELFF	TGTGCCAGCAGCCAAGATAGAGGAGGGAGACAAGCGAACACCGGGGAGCTGTTTTTT	NA	NA	TRBV3-1/TRBV3-2	TRBJ2-2
CAAGGQATNEKLFF	TGTGCCGCAGGGGGGCAGGCAACTAATGAAAAACTGTTTTTT	TRBD1	few	TRBV6-5	TRBJ1-4
CASSPFRQGIQPQHF	TGTGCCAGCAGCCCCTTTAGACAGGGAATTCAGCCCCAGCATTTT	TRBD1	NA	TRBV3-1/TRBV3-2	TRBJ1-5
CASSLTSGSYEQYF	TGTGCCAGCAGCCTTACTAGCGGTTCCTACGAGCAGTACTTC	TRBD2	few	TRBV3-1/TRBV3-2	TRBJ2-7
CASTGTEAFF	TGTGCCAGCACCGGTACTGAAGCTTTCTTT	NA	NA	TRBV6-1	TRBJ1-1
CASSQTQDGNSPLHF	TGTGCCAGTAGTCAAACACAGGATGGGAATTCACCCCTCCACTTT	NA	NA	TRBV19	TRBJ1-6
CAISGKDRDGGTQYF	TGTGCCATCAGTGGAAAGGACAGGGACGGTGGTACGCAGTATTTT	TRBD1	NA	TRBV10-3	TRBJ2-3
CASRTERDLHF	TGTGCCAGCAGGACGGAGCGGGACCTCCACTTT	NA	NA	TRBV2	TRBJ1-6
CASSFNSHYEQYF	TGTGCCAGCAGCTTCAACAGCCACTACGAGCAGTACTTC	NA	NA	TRBV5-8	TRBJ2-7
CASKGQGASNYGYTF	TGTGCCAGCAAAGGACAGGGGGCTTCTAACTATGGCTACACCTTC	TRBD1	few	TRBV28	TRBJ1-2
CASSRREGFNYGYTF	TGTGCCAGCAGCCGTAGGGAGGGGTTTAACTATGGCTACACCTTC	NA	once	TRBV3-1/TRBV3-2	TRBJ1-2
CASNQGVTGELFF	TGTGCCAGCAACCAAGGGGTGACCGGGGAGCTGTTTTTT	NA	NA	TRBV9	TRBJ2-2
CAGTGENTEAFF	TGTGCCGGGACAGGGGAGAACACTGAAGCTTTCTTT	TRBD1	NA	TRBV30	TRBJ1-1
CASSLGQGDEGPQHF	TGTGCCAGCAGCTTAGGTCAGGGGGACGAGGGTCCCCAGCATTTT	TRBD1	NA	TRBV7-2	TRBJ1-5
CASSSSPRQLNTEAFF	TGTGCCAGCAGTTCCTCCCCAAGACAGCTAAACACTGAAGCTTTCTTT	NA	few	TRBV6-5	TRBJ1-1
CASSQEFLTGFGYTF	TGTGCCAGCAGCCAAGAATTTCTTACGGGATTTGGCTACACCTTC	NA	once	TRBV3-1/TRBV3-2	TRBJ1-2
CASSSLVATEAFF	TGTGCCAGCAGCTCACTCGTTGCCACTGAAGCTTTCTTT	NA	NA	TRBV5-5	TRBJ1-1
CASSVGAGAGDEKLFF	TGTGCCAGCAGCGTAGGAGCAGGGGCGGGAGATGAAAAACTGTTTTTT	NA	NA	TRBV9	TRBJ1-4
CASILTGHWETQYF	TGTGCCAGCATCCTGACAGGACATTGGGAGACCCAGTACTTC	NA	NA	TRBV5-8	TRBJ2-5
CATSRPGGGEKTQYF	TGTGCCACCAGCAGACCCGGAGGGGGGGAAAAGACCCAGTACTTC	NA	NA	TRBV15	TRBJ2-5
CASSLTIGGRRIDSPLHF	TGTGCCAGCAGCTTGACAATTGGGGGCCGGAGGATTGATTCACCCCTCCACTTT	NA	NA	TRBV5-4	TRBJ1-6
CASTSGEKGGRNTIYF	TGTGCCAGCACCTCAGGAGAGAAGGGAGGACGAAACACCATATATTTT	NA	NA	TRBV19	TRBJ1-3
CASTPGLSQETQYF	TGTGCCAGCACACCCGGACTGTCCCAAGAGACCCAGTACTTC	NA	once	TRBV2	TRBJ2-5
CASSEPGITEAFF	TGTGCCAGCAGTGAACCCGGGATCACTGAAGCTTTCTTT	NA	once	TRBV2	TRBJ1-1
CASSPGQPFTDTQYF	TGTGCCAGCAGCCCGGGACAACCGTTCACAGATACGCAGTATTTT	NA	NA	TRBV7-3	TRBJ2-3
CASSSREGTAYEQYF	TGTGCCAGCAGCTCCCGGGAGGGGACCGCCTACGAGCAGTACTTC	TRBD2	NA	TRBV11-2	TRBJ2-7
CATSSKVGGGIDTQYF	TGTGCCACCAGCAGTAAGGTGGGGGGGGGCATAGATACGCAGTATTTT	NA	NA	TRBV15	TRBJ2-3
CASSGEAQETQYF	TGTGCCAGCTCAGGGGAGGCCCAAGAGACCCAGTACTTC	NA	NA	TRBV18	TRBJ2-5
CASSLTGGWNQPQHF	TGTGCCAGCAGCCTCACAGGGGGCTGGAATCAGCCCCAGCATTTT	TRBD1	NA	TRBV9	TRBJ1-5
CASSFYRGGGDTQYF	TGTGCCAGCAGCTTCTACCGCGGGGGCGGGGATACGCAGTATTTT	NA	NA	TRBV7-6	TRBJ2-3
CASTITGQGAREQYF	TGTGCCAGCACCATCACAGGCCAGGGGGCGCGCGAGCAGTACTTC	TRBD1	NA	TRBV5-6	TRBJ2-7
CASSSVPGELFF	TGTGCCAGCTCATCAGTACCCGGGGAGCTGTTTTTT	NA	NA	TRBV18	TRBJ2-2
CSASGTSNYEQYF	TGCAGTGCTAGTGGGACATCGAACTACGAGCAGTACTTC	NA	once	TRBV20-1	TRBJ2-7
CASSWTRGNQPQHF	TGTGCCAGCAGTTGGACAAGGGGCAATCAGCCCCAGCATTTT	NA	NA	TRBV2	TRBJ1-5
CASSQRKQGYNEKLFF	TGCGCCAGCAGCCAAAGAAAACAGGGGTATAATGAAAAACTGTTTTTT	TRBD1	NA	TRBV4-3	TRBJ1-4
CASRPGDSYNSPLHF	TGTGCCAGCCGCCCGGGGGACTCCTATAATTCACCCCTCCACTTT	NA	NA	TRBV6-5	TRBJ1-6
CASSLLFLGHSSGNTIYF	TGTGCCAGCAGCTTATTGTTTTTGGGTCACAGCTCTGGAAACACCATATATTTT	NA	NA	TRBV11-2	TRBJ1-3
CASTRGTATNEKLFF	TGTGCCAGTACCCGCGGGACAGCAACTAATGAAAAACTGTTTTTT	TRBD1	NA	TRBV19	TRBJ1-4
CASSLSTGGMNTEAFF	TGCGCCAGCAGCTTGAGCACAGGTGGTATGAACACTGAAGCTTTCTTT	NA	NA	TRBV5-1	TRBJ1-1
CASSLDFGAACF	TGTGCCAGCAGCTTAGATTTTGGGGCCGCGTGCTTT	NA	NA	TRBV11-2	TRBJ2-3
CASSESGSGYTF	TGTGCCAGCAGTGAGTCGGGGTCTGGCTACACCTTC	NA	NA	TRBV2	TRBJ1-2